These T cell receptor beta chains were read from a single sample in a study of OX40 agonist ivuxolimab in advanced cancers. The assay was immunoSEQ multiplex PCR, and TCRdb's table has in-frame clones only and misses some. The sample lists some 61,000 clones; around 73% were seen once. Specimen: CD4+ or CD8+ T cells sorted from blood, collected in a trial of the OX40 agonist ivuxolimab. The receptors originated from an adult with an advanced solid tumor such as melanoma, head and neck, liver or kidney cancer. Both conserved end residues are part of each CDR3. A D gene is named only where the DNA matches it firmly. The size entry is marked missing in some rows and otherwise reads once, few, many or a size class.

j_call,d_call,clone_size,v_call,cdr3_aa,cdr3_nt
TRBJ2-2,NA,NA,TRBV9,CASSSRWDSGELFF,TGTGCCAGCAGCTCAAGATGGGACTCCGGGGAGCTGTTTTTT
TRBJ2-7,NA,NA,TRBV6-6,CASSYSINWEQYF,TGTGCCAGCAGTTACTCGATCAACTGGGAGCAGTACTTC
TRBJ1-5,NA,NA,TRBV6-6,CASTPEGSNQPQHF,TGTGCCAGCACCCCCGAGGGTAGCAATCAGCCCCAGCATTTT
TRBJ2-3,TRBD1,NA,TRBV6-5,CASSIGQGSDTQYF,TGTGCCAGCAGTATCGGACAGGGTTCAGATACGCAGTATTTT
TRBJ1-1,NA,NA,TRBV19,CASSTRQNRAFF,TGTGCCAGTAGTACCCGACAGAACAGGGCTTTCTTT
TRBJ2-3,TRBD1,NA,TRBV28,CASRGTGTDTQYF,TGTGCCAGCAGAGGGACAGGGACAGATACGCAGTATTTT
TRBJ2-1,NA,NA,TRBV7-9,CASSLAAGHEQFF,TGTGCCAGCAGCTTAGCGGCTGGACATGAGCAGTTCTTC
TRBJ1-4,NA,NA,TRBV5-1,CASRDKADEKLFF,TGCGCCAGCAGGGATAAGGCAGATGAAAAACTGTTTTTT
TRBJ2-7,NA,NA,TRBV6-5,CASSYSSGQGYEQYF,TGTGCCAGCAGTTACTCTTCGGGACAAGGATACGAGCAGTACTTC
TRBJ1-1,NA,NA,TRBV18,CASSHPPGLMNTEAFF,TGTGCCAGCTCTCATCCCCCGGGGCTCATGAACACTGAAGCTTTCTTT
TRBJ1-6,NA,NA,TRBV18,CASSPGRDSPLHF,TGTGCCAGCTCACCAGGAAGGGATTCACCCCTCCACTTT
TRBJ1-5,NA,once,TRBV6-4,CASSDSKGGRGRGSSSNQPQHF,TGTGCCAGCAGTGACTCGAAAGGTGGACGAGGACGGGGTTCTTCGAGCAATCAGCCCCAGCATTTT
TRBJ1-2,TRBD1,NA,TRBV27,CASSLSPTGTGDGYTF,TGTGCCAGCAGTCTCTCTCCGACCGGGACAGGGGATGGCTACACCTTC
TRBJ1-6,TRBD1,few,TRBV5-8,CASSLEDRVGSPLHF,TGTGCCAGCAGCCTGGAGGACAGGGTTGGTTCACCCCTCCACTTT
TRBJ2-5,TRBD1,NA,TRBV5-1,CASSFGTGWEETQYF,TGCGCCAGCAGCTTTGGGACAGGTTGGGAAGAGACCCAGTACTTC
TRBJ1-1,NA,NA,TRBV30,CAWGKRLGIVEAFF,TGTGCCTGGGGGAAACGACTAGGTATTGTTGAAGCTTTCTTT
TRBJ1-2,NA,NA,TRBV5-1,CASSTGNYGYTF,TGCGCCAGCAGTACGGGTAACTATGGCTACACCTTC
TRBJ1-2,NA,NA,TRBV6-4,CASSREGVDGYTF,TGTGCCAGCAGTAGGGAGGGGGTGGATGGCTACACCTTC
TRBJ1-2,TRBD1,NA,TRBV9,CASSVDAIAGGVTF,TGTGCCAGCAGCGTAGATGCTATTGCAGGGGGCGTCACCTTC
TRBJ1-1,NA,once,TRBV10-2,CASRKGRNTEAFF,TGCGCCAGCAGAAAGGGGAGGAACACTGAAGCTTTCTTT
TRBJ2-2,TRBD1,NA,TRBV18,CASSLNQQGRFAGELFF,TGTGCCAGCTCACTCAACCAACAGGGGCGGTTCGCCGGGGAGCTGTTTTTT
TRBJ1-5,NA,NA,TRBV2,CASSEGTNQPQHF,TGTGCCAGCAGTGAAGGGACAAATCAGCCCCAGCATTTT
TRBJ1-1,TRBD1,NA,TRBV5-1,CASSLAQGATEAFF,TGCGCCAGCAGCTTGGCCCAGGGGGCCACTGAAGCTTTCTTT
TRBJ2-7,NA,NA,TRBV4-2,CASSQEVWLYTYEQYF,TGTGCCAGCAGCCAAGAAGTGTGGCTTTATACCTACGAGCAGTACTTC
TRBJ1-5,NA,NA,TRBV5-5,CASSLEPGNQPQHF,TGTGCCAGCAGCTTGGAACCGGGCAATCAGCCCCAGCATTTT
TRBJ1-1,NA,NA,TRBV28,CASSLGSISRGTEAFF,TGTGCCAGCAGTTTAGGTAGCATTTCTAGAGGGACTGAAGCTTTCTTT
TRBJ2-7,TRBD1,few,TRBV6-5,CASSSSHRGSYEQYF,TGTGCCAGCAGTTCCTCACACAGGGGCTCCTACGAGCAGTACTTC
TRBJ2-6,NA,few,TRBV30,CAWNRALSGANVLTF,TGTGCCTGGAACCGGGCCCTCTCTGGGGCCAACGTCCTGACTTTC
TRBJ1-1,NA,NA,TRBV6-1,CASSGFNNEAFF,TGTGCCAGCAGTGGTTTTAACAATGAAGCTTTCTTT